Listed below are T cell receptor beta chains from one sample, sequenced in a study of pediatric ulcerative colitis. This table comes from immunoSEQ multiplex PCR, and its TCRdb copy is limited to in-frame clones, with some not included. The repertoire has 55,000 to 65,000 clones, 77% of them found once; the top ten carry 5.2%. Specimen: blood. The origin of the receptors is a boy aged 5-17 years with moderate ulcerative colitis. The CDR3 runs from the conserved cysteine through the conserved F or W. D genes are given only for firm matches. The size field is filled for only some rows; it gives once, few, many or a size class.

>-|-|TRBJ1-1|TRBV7-6
CASSLQGRTEAFF
TGTGCCAGCAGCTTGCAGGGCAGAACTGAAGCTTTCTTT
>-|-|TRBJ1-1|TRBV27
CASSLGANTEAFF
TGTGCCAGCAGTTTAGGGGCGAACACTGAAGCTTTCTTT
>-|TRBD1|TRBJ1-5|TRBV2
CASRGDRGHAQPQHF
TGTGCCAGCAGAGGGGACAGGGGGCACGCTCAGCCCCAGCATTTT
>-|TRBD1|TRBJ1-2|TRBV4-1
CASSQGFGQGEGLSYGYTF
TGCGCCAGCAGCCAAGGTTTCGGACAGGGAGAAGGGTTAAGCTATGGCTACACCTTC
>-|TRBD2|TRBJ2-1|TRBV7-3
CASSLGVAGHYNEQFF
TGTGCCAGCAGCCTAGGAGTAGCGGGACACTACAATGAGCAGTTCTTC
>-|TRBD1|TRBJ2-7|TRBV7-9
CASSRRQGPTEQYF
TGTGCCAGCAGCCGGAGACAGGGTCCAACCGAGCAGTACTTC
>-|TRBD1|TRBJ2-7|TRBV7-9
CASSTGTGLYEQYF
TGTGCCAGCAGCACCGGGACAGGGCTCTACGAGCAGTACTTC
>-|-|TRBJ1-1|TRBV11-3
CASSLSGSGTEAFF
TGTGCCAGCAGCTTATCGGGCTCGGGCACTGAAGCTTTCTTT
>-|TRBD1|TRBJ2-5|TRBV19
CASSIMGTGGKKTQYF
TGTGCCAGTAGTATTATGGGGACAGGGGGAAAAAAGACCCAGTACTTC
>-|-|TRBJ1-4|TRBV9
CASSGASRISQGLRNEKLFF
TGTGCCAGCAGCGGCGCGTCTCGCATTTCACAGGGACTCCGTAATGAAAAACTGTTTTTT
>-|-|TRBJ1-1|TRBV5-1
CASSLVPSLNTEAFF
TGCGCCAGCAGCTTGGTCCCCAGCTTGAACACTGAAGCTTTCTTT
>-|TRBD1|TRBJ1-1|TRBV5-1
CASSLGQGLNTEAFF
TGCGCCAGCAGCTTGGGACAGGGGCTGAACACTGAAGCTTTCTTT
>-|-|TRBJ1-6|TRBV7-6
CASSPTGGNSPLHF
TGTGCCAGCAGCCCGACAGGAGGGAATTCACCCCTCCACTTT
>-|-|TRBJ1-2|TRBV19
CASHTGNYGYTF
TGTGCCAGCCATACAGGGAACTATGGCTACACCTTC
>-|-|TRBJ1-1|TRBV6-5
CASSYKVNTEAFF
TGTGCCAGCAGTTACAAGGTTAACACTGAAGCTTTCTTT
>-|-|TRBJ2-1|TRBV15
CATSRAKTSPYNEQFF
TGTGCCACCAGCAGAGCCAAGACTAGTCCCTACAATGAGCAGTTCTTC
>-|-|TRBJ2-6|TRBV9
CASSVGPGHSGANVLTF
TGTGCCAGCAGCGTAGGGCCAGGGCACTCTGGGGCCAACGTCCTGACTTTC
>-|TRBD1|TRBJ2-3|TRBV5-4
CASSLNAGQGMADTQYF
TGTGCCAGCAGCCTTAACGCGGGACAGGGAATGGCAGATACGCAGTATTTT
>-|TRBD1|TRBJ2-7|TRBV5-5
CASTPGGSYEQYF
TGTGCCAGTACTCCAGGGGGCTCCTACGAGCAGTACTTC
>-|TRBD1|TRBJ2-4|TRBV9
CASSSRTGGNIQYF
TGTGCCAGCAGCTCCCGGACAGGTGGAAACATTCAGTACTTC
>-|TRBD1|TRBJ1-1|TRBV14
CASSLRQGRGLTEAFF
TGTGCCAGCAGCTTAAGGCAGGGCAGGGGGCTCACTGAAGCTTTCTTT
>-|-|TRBJ1-1|TRBV18
CASSPRSKNTEAFF
TGTGCCAGCTCACCACGGTCTAAGAACACTGAAGCTTTCTTT
>-|TRBD2|TRBJ2-3|TRBV7-6
CASSFFSGGPTDTQYF
TGTGCCAGCAGCTTTTTTTCGGGAGGGCCAACAGATACGCAGTATTTT
>-|-|TRBJ1-2|TRBV7-8
CASSAARLGELYTF
TGTGCCAGCAGTGCGGCGCGGTTGGGAGAGCTCTACACCTTC
>-|-|TRBJ1-1|TRBV21-1
CASSNLAGNTEAFF
TGTGCCAGCAGCAATTTGGCGGGGAACACTGAAGCTTTCTTT
>-|-|TRBJ1-5|TRBV7-6
CASSLSDSNQPQHF
TGTGCCAGCAGCTTGAGCGATAGCAATCAGCCCCAGCATTTT
>-|-|TRBJ1-3|TRBV7-2
CASSLGQGTNTIYF
TGTGCCAGCAGCTTAGGGCAGGGCACAAACACCATATATTTT
>-|TRBD1|TRBJ1-5|TRBV7-8
CASSSLYRGRGGNQPQHF
TGTGCCAGCAGCTCGCTTTACAGGGGGCGCGGGGGCAATCAGCCCCAGCATTTT
>-|TRBD1|TRBJ1-5|TRBV2
CASTSDRGNQPQHF
TGTGCCAGCACGAGCGACAGGGGGAATCAGCCCCAGCATTTT
>once|-|TRBJ2-7|TRBV6-6
CASSYLGSTSSYEQYF
TGTGCCAGCAGTTACCTGGGGTCCACCAGCTCCTACGAGCAGTACTTC
>once|TRBD1|TRBJ2-3|TRBV7-9
CASSHSQGARVDTQYF
TGTGCCAGCAGTCACTCACAGGGGGCACGGGTAGATACGCAGTATTTT
>-|-|TRBJ2-7|TRBV11-1
CASSLVGASYEQYF
TGTGCCAGCAGCTTAGTCGGGGCATCCTACGAGCAGTACTTC
>few|TRBD2|TRBJ2-7|TRBV7-2
CASSLKTGGTNEQYF
TGTGCCAGCAGCTTAAAAACGGGAGGCACGAACGAGCAGTACTTC
>-|-|TRBJ2-4|TRBV7-2
CASSPWGGSIGAKNIQYF
TGTGCCAGCAGCCCGTGGGGAGGTTCAATAGGGGCCAAAAACATTCAGTACTTC
>-|-|TRBJ1-2|TRBV19
CASRSLWGGNYGYTF
TGTGCCAGTAGATCCCTGTGGGGCGGTAACTATGGCTACACCTTC
>-|-|TRBJ2-1|TRBV5-8
CASSFGGPPNEQFF
TGTGCCAGCAGCTTCGGGGGTCCCCCAAATGAGCAGTTCTTC
>few|TRBD1|TRBJ1-1|TRBV2
CASRGQMNTEAFF
TGTGCCAGCAGGGGACAGATGAACACTGAAGCTTTCTTT
>-|-|TRBJ2-5|TRBV15
CATRLTLQGQETQYF
TGTGCCACCAGACTAACGCTTCAGGGGCAAGAGACCCAGTACTTC
>few|-|TRBJ1-2|TRBV6-1
CASMARTVDPYGYTF
TGTGCCAGCATGGCCCGGACGGTCGACCCTTATGGCTACACCTTC
>-|-|TRBJ1-5|TRBV4-1
CASSQAGRGGGNQPQHF
TGCGCCAGCAGCCAAGCTGGGCGGGGAGGAGGCAATCAGCCCCAGCATTTT
>few|-|TRBJ2-2|TRBV11-3
CASSLTTTGELFF
TGTGCCAGCAGCCTAACCACCACCGGGGAGCTGTTTTTT
>-|TRBD2|TRBJ2-3|TRBV5-1
CASSWTSGRAEGQYF
TGCGCCAGCAGCTGGACTAGCGGGAGGGCAGAAGGGCAGTATTTT
>-|-|TRBJ2-2|TRBV5-1
CASSLRRNTGELFF
TGCGCCAGCAGCTTACGACGGAACACCGGGGAGCTGTTTTTT
>-|-|TRBJ1-3|TRBV6-5
CASRYDGSSGNTIYF
TGTGCCAGCAGGTACGACGGTTCCTCTGGAAACACCATATATTTT
>-|TRBD1|TRBJ1-4|TRBV4-2
CASSQGDRVISGKLFF
TGTGCCAGCAGCCAAGGGGACAGGGTCATCAGTGGGAAACTGTTTTTT
>-|-|TRBJ2-4|TRBV9
CASARDIQNIQYF
TGTGCCAGCGCCCGGGACATACAAAACATTCAGTACTTC
>-|TRBD1|TRBJ2-3|TRBV2
CASTDRGTADTQYF
TGTGCCAGCACTGACAGGGGCACCGCAGATACGCAGTATTTT
>-|TRBD1|TRBJ1-4|TRBV6-5
CASSYIGDRGAEKLFF
TGTGCCAGCAGTTACATCGGGGACAGGGGTGCGGAAAAACTGTTTTTT
>few|-|TRBJ1-5|TRBV10-2
CASSGGRGQPQHF
TGCGCCAGCTCCGGGGGCCGGGGTCAGCCCCAGCATTTT
>-|TRBD2|TRBJ2-3|TRBV28
CASGGSGTRTDTQYF
TGTGCCAGCGGGGGTAGCGGGACGCGCACAGATACGCAGTATTTT
>-|-|TRBJ1-1|TRBV6-1
CASSEYQGSRSTEAFF
TGTGCCAGCAGTGAATATCAGGGCAGTCGGAGTACTGAAGCTTTCTTT
>-|TRBD2|TRBJ2-7|TRBV9
CASSTGLAGGRLYEQYF
TGTGCCAGCAGCACGGGACTAGCGGGAGGGAGGCTCTACGAGCAGTACTTC
>-|-|TRBJ1-6|TRBV18
CASSPGQNSPLHF
TGTGCCAGCTCGCCCGGACAAAATTCACCCCTCCACTTT
>-|-|TRBJ2-5|TRBV19
CASRAVETQYF
TGTGCCAGCAGAGCTGTAGAGACCCAGTACTTC
>-|TRBD2|TRBJ2-7|TRBV9
CASSLSGSNDEQYF
TGTGCCAGCAGCCTTAGCGGGAGTAACGACGAGCAGTACTTC